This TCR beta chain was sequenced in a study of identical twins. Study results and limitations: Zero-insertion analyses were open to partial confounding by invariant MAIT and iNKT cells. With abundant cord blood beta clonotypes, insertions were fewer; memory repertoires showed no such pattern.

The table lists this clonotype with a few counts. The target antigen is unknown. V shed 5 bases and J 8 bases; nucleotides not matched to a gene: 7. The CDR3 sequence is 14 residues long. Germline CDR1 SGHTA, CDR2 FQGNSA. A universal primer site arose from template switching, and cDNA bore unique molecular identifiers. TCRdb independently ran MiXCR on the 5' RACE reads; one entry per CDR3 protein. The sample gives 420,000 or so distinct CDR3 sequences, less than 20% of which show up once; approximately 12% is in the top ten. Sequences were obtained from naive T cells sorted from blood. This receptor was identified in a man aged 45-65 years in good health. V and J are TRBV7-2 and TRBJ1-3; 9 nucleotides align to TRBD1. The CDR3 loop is CASSPDRGRYTIYF. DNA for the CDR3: TGTGCCAGCAGCCCGGACAGGGGACGTTACACCATATATTTT.